This is a list of T cell receptor beta chains from one sample in a study of shared clonotypes between healthy human individuals. The method was immunoSEQ multiplex PCR; TCRdb's version includes in-frame clones alone and lacks a portion of them. The sample comprises about 1,900,000 clones, about 95% of which are singletons, and 0.9% to 1.5% rests with the top ten. What was sequenced was naive CD8+ T cells sorted from blood. The receptors shown here come from a man younger than 30 in good health. CDR3s leave out the opening cysteine and the closing phenylalanine or tryptophan.

V gene: TRBV25-1; J gene: TRBJ1-3; CDR3 protein: ASSDSGSGNTIY
V gene: TRBV7-8; J gene: TRBJ2-1; CDR3 protein: ASNSWGEGNEQF
V gene: TRBV5-8; J gene: TRBJ2-7; CDR3 protein: ASSLVISYEQY
V gene: TRBV5-4; J gene: TRBJ1-1; CDR3 protein: ASSLGQLISTEAF
V gene: TRBV7-8; J gene: TRBJ2-7; CDR3 protein: ASSLEVTGGSYEQY
V gene: TRBV6-6; J gene: TRBJ2-7; CDR3 protein: ASSYYSSGVGGEQY
V gene: TRBV5-1; J gene: TRBJ2-1; CDR3 protein: ASSLDLAGGHNNEQF
V gene: TRBV10-2; J gene: TRBJ1-1; CDR3 protein: ASSEFAEAF
V gene: TRBV27; J gene: TRBJ2-7; CDR3 protein: ASSLSGGDHPYEQY
V gene: TRBV6-5; J gene: TRBJ1-1; CDR3 protein: ASSSTVTNTEAF
V gene: TRBV19; J gene: TRBJ2-7; CDR3 protein: ASSIDRSGRSYEQY
V gene: TRBV6-1; J gene: TRBJ1-6; CDR3 protein: ASRDISPLH
V gene: TRBV9; J gene: TRBJ2-2; CDR3 protein: ASSADSGELF
V gene: TRBV18; J gene: TRBJ2-5; CDR3 protein: ASSGKDRAGQETQY
V gene: TRBV5-1; J gene: TRBJ2-1; CDR3 protein: ASSLGGRTQPF
V gene: TRBV27; J gene: TRBJ2-1; CDR3 protein: ASSETPSGSYNEQF
V gene: TRBV28; J gene: TRBJ1-4; CDR3 protein: ASSLSVDRTNEKLF
V gene: TRBV27; J gene: TRBJ2-7; CDR3 protein: ASSPFTSYEQY
V gene: TRBV4-1; J gene: TRBJ2-7; CDR3 protein: ASSQERQASYEQY
V gene: TRBV6-5; J gene: TRBJ2-7; CDR3 protein: ASMGAREVSYEQY
V gene: TRBV5-6; J gene: TRBJ2-3; CDR3 protein: ASSQAVSTDTQY
V gene: TRBV19; J gene: TRBJ2-6; CDR3 protein: ASFPGAGANVLT
V gene: TRBV27; J gene: TRBJ2-7; CDR3 protein: ASSLLASSYEQY
V gene: TRBV30; J gene: TRBJ1-5; CDR3 protein: AFSGGSGQPQH
V gene: TRBV27; J gene: TRBJ2-7; CDR3 protein: ASSYKDSYEQY
V gene: TRBV10-3; J gene: TRBJ2-7; CDR3 protein: APRERDEQY
V gene: TRBV4-3; J gene: TRBJ2-3; CDR3 protein: ASSQDLTGADTDTQY
V gene: TRBV5-6; J gene: TRBJ2-1; CDR3 protein: ASSLVGTSANEQF
V gene: TRBV27; J gene: TRBJ2-7; CDR3 protein: ASGLLADEQY
V gene: TRBV5-5; J gene: TRBJ1-6; CDR3 protein: ASSLGDNSPLH
V gene: TRBV9; J gene: TRBJ2-3; CDR3 protein: ASSVVGLAGGHKDGVTDTQY
V gene: TRBV5-4; J gene: TRBJ1-1; CDR3 protein: ASSRDGNTEAF
V gene: TRBV9; J gene: TRBJ2-7; CDR3 protein: ASSVGPTYEQY
V gene: TRBV4-1; J gene: TRBJ2-1; CDR3 protein: ASTYDASHNEQF
V gene: TRBV9; J gene: TRBJ1-6; CDR3 protein: ASSVDGSYSPLH
V gene: TRBV30; J gene: TRBJ1-4; CDR3 protein: AWSSQGLLNEKLF
V gene: TRBV9; J gene: TRBJ1-2; CDR3 protein: ASTGGGGRVANYGYT
V gene: TRBV13; J gene: TRBJ2-7; CDR3 protein: ASSTRGDRRGSEQY
V gene: TRBV5-5; J gene: TRBJ1-6; CDR3 protein: ASSLNPFSYNSPLH
V gene: TRBV2; J gene: TRBJ2-3; CDR3 protein: AVQGIEADTQY
V gene: TRBV30; J gene: TRBJ2-5; CDR3 protein: AWSFEGVQETQY
V gene: TRBV6-5; J gene: TRBJ2-1; CDR3 protein: ASSLGGNSYNEQF
V gene: TRBV29-1; J gene: TRBJ2-5; CDR3 protein: SVEGQDQQTQY
V gene: TRBV2; J gene: TRBJ2-3; CDR3 protein: ASQSGGASTDTQY
V gene: TRBV30; J gene: TRBJ2-7; CDR3 protein: AWKVGFGNYEQY
V gene: TRBV4-3; J gene: TRBJ2-3; CDR3 protein: ASSGTGGADTQY
V gene: TRBV4-1; J gene: TRBJ2-7; CDR3 protein: ASSQPGTAPYEQY
V gene: TRBV28; J gene: TRBJ2-5; CDR3 protein: ASSLSNQETQY
V gene: TRBV4-1; J gene: TRBJ2-1; CDR3 protein: ASSQDGEPGEQF
V gene: TRBV30; J gene: TRBJ1-1; CDR3 protein: AWSVVLWENAEAF
V gene: TRBV25-1; J gene: TRBJ1-1; CDR3 protein: ASRQGWNTEAF
V gene: TRBV19; J gene: TRBJ1-2; CDR3 protein: ASISIYGYT
V gene: TRBV18; J gene: TRBJ2-1; CDR3 protein: ASSPPNSDSNEQF
V gene: TRBV6-6; J gene: TRBJ2-5; CDR3 protein: ASSYITGGPRETQY
V gene: TRBV11-2; J gene: TRBJ1-6; CDR3 protein: ASSSGLGPLH
V gene: TRBV7-6; J gene: TRBJ2-2; CDR3 protein: ASSPSLAGGPDTGELF